This TCR beta chain was sequenced for a study of blood T cell repertoires in COVID-19 (dated by TCRdb to the early 2020s). Study-wide context: Collaborator samples came from the United States, Italy and Spain and covered acute and convalescent phases of COVID-19. Nearly every sample came with metadata listing a de-identified subject ID, COVID-19 status, age in years and sex. The samples were drawn from the first 160 participants of the ongoing ImmuneRACE study and from 1,254 subjects provided by 6 global collaborators. A freely available public database, intended as a resource for researchers studying the immune response to SARS-CoV-2, is where the repertoires were released. The dataset comprised deeply sampled blood TCRbeta repertoires from subjects exposed to, actively infected with, or recovered from COVID-19. The prospective study material was composed of cDNA or gDNA derived from T cells, B-cell-depleted T cells, or PBMCs. Where available, HLA class I and class II types were taken from metadata supplied by the sample provider and were not determined by assay-based typing. Points the paper makes about the study in general: How much clinical and demographic metadata was included differed by source and by participant, and the metadata was provided uncurated.

The collaborating institutions used their own protocols to collect whole blood in K2EDTA tubes. For TCRbeta analysis, collaborator samples were shipped as frozen whole blood, as isolated PBMCs, or as DNA extracted from either sample type. From the germline V gene, CDR1 is MDHEN and CDR2 is SYDVKM. V is cut back by 5 bases and J by 3 bases, with 8 bases in the junction unmatched. From the cysteine through the phenylalanine, the CDR3 covers 16 amino acids. The only DNA kept is the CDR3, 48 bases in frame from the first base. TCRbeta CDR3 regions were amplified from genomic DNA by means of the immunoSEQ Assay, a bias-controlled multiplex PCR. Regarding the original processing steps: The number of nucleated cells in each sample was estimated by amplification of reference gene primers within the assay. To quantify the absolute abundance of each unique TCRbeta CDR3 rearrangement, sequence reads were collapsed and filtered. For each sample, productive Simpson clonality was calculated as the square root of Simpson's diversity index across productive rearrangements. TCRdb stores this immuneACCESS table with in-frame sequences only. Part of the clones is absent; in the studies checked, under half of the shortfall reflects unresolved V genes, and no reason is known for the rest. V, J and clone size reflect that table, while D and trimming were determined from the DNA. The sample includes 37,000 or so clones, with about 88% observed a single time. The top ten clonotypes cover around 11% of the sample.

With respect to this clone: Its recognized antigen is unknown. Base qualities were left out, and no much larger clone turns up one base away.

Sequencing used peripheral blood. This TCR came from a man aged 55 to 70 with active COVID-19. The rearranged chain carries TRBV28 and TRBJ1-2; 11 bases in the junction line up with TRBD1. The CDR3 corresponds to CASSEPGTGGDYGYTF. The base sequence is TGTGCCAGCAGTGAACCCGGGACAGGGGGGGACTATGGCTACACCTTC.